This T cell receptor (beta chain) was found in a study of T cell responses to AZD1222 COVID-19 vaccine. Pooling covered second doses at about 4 or about 12 weeks. The CDR3 covers 15 residues. Germline CDR1 and CDR2: SEHNR and FQNEAQ (reference sequence). V dropped 5 bases and J dropped 7; count of bases not matched to a gene: 9. Using immunoSEQ multiplex PCR, the repertoire was profiled, and TCRdb retains in-frame clones only, with some absent. The data contain about 170,000 clones, approximately 90% of them singletons. General study points: White British donors predominated, females outnumbered males, and clonal diversity was possibly underestimated. At baseline, just 6 or 7 AZD1222 recipients tested seropositive. Close to half of spike-specific TCRs reportedly recognize unmutated variant regions.

Notes on this clone: The antigen is not known.

The clonotype was recovered from an adult who received the AZD1222 COVID-19 vaccine. The sequences come from peripheral blood, collected 28 days after the second AZD1222 dose. This chain joins TRBV7-9 and TRBJ2-3; 10 positions match TRBD2. CDR3 protein: CASSPPRLAGYTQYF. The DNA of the CDR3 is TGTGCCAGCAGCCCCCCAAGACTAGCGGGTTATACGCAGTATTTT.